This T cell receptor (beta chain) stems from a study of cytomegalovirus exposure and HLA in healthy donors (dated by TCRdb to 2016 to 2017). Study-level background: In an earlier analysis of about 560 of the donors, less than 350 Gb of sequence data and 117 million unique TCR beta sequences from 180 million or so T cells were reported. To study patterns of TCR occurrence, a later analysis re-analyzed previously published TCR beta repertoires from several hundred donors and added high-resolution HLA genotyping. An earlier analysis of around 580 of the donors used high-throughput TCR beta sequencing to judge whether each TCR beta V gene segment behaved as functional or pseudogenic. Rather than using new phenotypic data, the later analysis identified candidate immune exposures from TCR beta sequences and from how often those sequences occurred across donors. To predict cytomegalovirus infection status, the study combined high-throughput TCR immunosequencing, statistical association of individual TCRs with disease status, and machine learning. The aim of the study was to test whether cataloging public T cell receptors could identify signatures of past pathogen exposure. HLA typing covered class I and class II loci at four-digit resolution. All discovery cohort repertoires had been generated on a single sequencing platform. Among the 398 genotyped donors, more than 70% belonged to the genetic ancestry cluster associated with self-reported Caucasian donors. Roughly 300 gigabases of sequencing data and around 88 million unique TCR sequences made up an early release that covered 500 to 700 HLA-typed donors. Besides the first cohort of hundreds of subjects, a separate validation cohort made up of around 120 different subjects was used. On average, around 200,000 unique TCR beta nucleotide sequences were sequenced per donor among fewer than 500 genotyped donors of the cohort, with roughly 19% of those sequences being non-productive. Typing coverage differed by locus: A, B, C, DRB1 and DQB1 were typed in roughly 620-640 donors, DQA1 in 522, DPA1 in nearly 610, and DPB1 in 472. Using immunosequencing, the study profiled T cell repertoires from around 680 subjects and related those repertoires to cytomegalovirus serostatus. Alongside the repertoire data, information on donor age, sex, ethnicity and CMV serostatus was compiled. In a later genetic analysis, genome-wide SNP genotypes for about three fifths of the 666 donors were used, and that subset was treated as a discovery cohort. A few DR-DQ haplotypes were treated as single units for association and clustering because of strong linkage in the cohort. Paper-wide results and their limitations: V-gene and J-gene trimming of TCR beta chains was associated with a missense DCLRE1C variant in a later genetic analysis, and the association was replicated in an independent cohort. Immune exposure information for the cohort was limited to CMV serostatus. Because HLA typing was missing for some donors at each locus, association tests included only the typed subset. In a later genetic analysis, fewer N-insertions in productive TCRs were reported among donors in an Asian-associated ancestry cluster than the approximately 710-donor mean. Some IMGT-functional V segments, including TRBV6-2 and TRBV6-3, could not be told apart with the 87-base-pair reads, so those segments were excluded. In a later analysis, HLA-associated TCR beta chains showed more clonal expansion and lower generation probabilities than non-associated chains that were equally common. The authors suggested that the approach could potentially be extended to other disease states and immunological phenotypes. Correlated functional status among segregating V segments might reflect linkage disequilibrium, but an unknown experimental factor could not be ruled out. Broadly in line with IMGT annotations, most TCR beta V segments showed up in productive rearrangements about 87% or about 30% of the time in an earlier analysis of under 700 of the donors. At a false discovery rate of 0.05, a later analysis linked 15,000 to 20,000 TCR beta sequences to specific HLA alleles. The classifier was reported to diagnose cytomegalovirus status with high specificity and sensitivity in both the original and validation cohorts. A later analysis reported that several top co-occurrence clusters appeared linked to parvovirus B19, influenza, CMV and Epstein-Barr virus. Presence/absence analyses assumed roughly uniform sequencing depth across donors, an assumption that may not hold. Because counts were too low, about 15 rarely observed V segments, including chromosome 9 orphons, were left out of the earlier analysis of over 550 of the donors. The sequencing pipeline was judged likely to have produced a cluster of highly shared sequence variants as a technical artifact. The study listed 150 to 200 TCR beta chains as associated with cytomegalovirus. In vitro tests confirmed that a few of the cytomegalovirus-associated TCR beta chains recognize cytomegalovirus antigens. Most TCR sequences were observed very rarely across donors, whereas some public TCRs were present in many individuals. In a later analysis, most CMV-associated TCR beta chains were found to appear HLA-restricted, with HLA associations seemingly driven largely by CMV exposure. A further reported finding was that TCR beta sequences accurately predicted the HLA-A and HLA-B alleles for most subjects in the first cohort. Only TCR beta chains were sequenced in this cohort, and the absence of alpha or paired-chain data limited detectable features. A later analysis found that TCR association rates varied across HLA loci, with DRB1 alleles showing the most associated TCRs and HLA-C alleles the fewest. Strong co-occurrence of HLA alleles, especially DR and DQ, made assigning TCR associations to individual alleles difficult.

The library relied on the immunoSEQ multiplex PCR assay. The multiplex PCR relied on a mix of 60 forward primers for TCR Vbeta segments and 13 reverse primers for TCR Jbeta segments. The CDR3 region of rearranged TCR beta genes was amplified from genomic DNA by a multiplex PCR assay. The amplified TCR beta libraries were sequenced on the Illumina HiSeq System as 87-base-pair reads. Processing in the source paper ran as follows. A later analysis counted about 82 million unique TCR beta chains across the 690 or so repertoires, and roughly 11 million of these chains were shared by at least two donors. Raw reads were error-corrected and collapsed into unique sequences with a nearest-neighbor algorithm that merged closely related sequences to remove PCR and sequencing errors. To assign V, D and J gene segments, CDR3 sequences were aligned to IMGT reference sequences. For a sequence to be retained, a match of at least six nucleotides to both a V gene segment and a J gene segment was required. A rearrangement was called productive if the CDR3 had no stop codons and remained in frame with V and J, and every other rearrangement was called non-productive. CDR3 was defined according to IMGT convention as the region running from the second conserved V-encoded cysteine to the conserved J-encoded phenylalanine. In an earlier analysis of more than 550 of the donors, sequences lacking an unambiguous match to a single V gene segment were excluded. In an earlier analysis of 587 of the donors, a V segment was called functional when productive rearrangements were above 56.7%, and segregating when the standard deviation between donors exceeded 5%. A statistical classification framework was developed to diagnose cytomegalovirus status using the catalog of TCR beta chain sequences. V and J gene assignment, in a later analysis, came from comparing TCR nucleotide sequences with IMGT/GENE-DB human TR gene sequences. A later analysis assigned CDR3 sequences and most-parsimonious VDJ recombination scenarios with the TCRdist pipeline. In a later analysis, every TCR beta chain was defined by the combination of its CDR3 amino acid sequence and its V-gene family, and reads without a unique V-gene family were dropped. A later analysis removed 550 to 650 highly shared, low-generation-probability nucleotide sequences to deal with suspected cross-contamination and a sequencing artifact. In a later analysis, a clonal expansion index was calculated for each public chain from normalized within-repertoire ranks of inferred template counts. Generation probabilities in a later analysis came from a VDJ recombination model fitted to out-of-frame rearrangements, and those results were checked against IGoR. In a later analysis, TCR-TCR, TCR-HLA and TCR-CMV co-occurrence was scored with hypergeometric tests, and a repertoire-size bias correction was applied to TCR pairs. False discovery rates were estimated in a later analysis by permuting HLA or CMV assignments 20 times. In a later analysis, co-occurring TCRs were grouped using DBSCAN, and TCRdist sequence similarity was added for clustering within HLA-allele-positive subsets. Co-occurrence clustering excluded repertoires with fewer than 30,000 or more than 120,000 public chains, plus five with anomalous nucleotide sharing. The table was pulled from immuneACCESS by TCRdb, which kept in-frame rearrangements only. Such tables lose some clones; where checked, under half of the loss comes from unresolved V genes, and the rest has no known cause. The V and J calls and clone size were taken over from that table, and D and trimming were inferred from the DNA. The sample records approximately 110,000 clones, roughly 80% of which are singletons. The top ten clonotypes cover roughly 23% of the sample.

Compared with germline, V lacks 4 bases and J lacks 2 bases; bases without a gene match: 8. The CDR3, cysteine through phenylalanine, is 18 amino acids long. Just CDR3 DNA is preserved here, 54 bases in frame from base 1. CDR1 MGHRA and CDR2 YSYEKL are derived from the germline V gene. The cohort comprised some 730 healthy bone marrow donors. All cohort members were sampled while nominally healthy, although unrecorded immune exposures were likely present. The donor tested CMV seropositive, placing the donor among the 310 or so seropositive members of the cohort. A peripheral blood sample was collected from each donor, and TCR beta sequencing was performed on peripheral blood mononuclear cells. The Qiagen DNeasy Blood Extraction Kit was used to extract genomic DNA from the blood cell samples. This clone appeared a few times. No cognate antigen has been identified for it. Per-base qualities were not stored, and no clone one base away is much larger.

The receptor was isolated from a man in his thirties or forties in good health and CMV-seropositive. The sequenced sample consisted of PBMCs. The V gene is TRBV4-1 and the J gene is TRBJ2-3, and 14 junctional nucleotides match TRBD2. The DNA reads TGCGCCAGCAGCCGGAGGGTGGGACTAGCGGGAGTCACAGATACGCAGTATTTT. Its protein product is CASSRRVGLAGVTDTQYF.